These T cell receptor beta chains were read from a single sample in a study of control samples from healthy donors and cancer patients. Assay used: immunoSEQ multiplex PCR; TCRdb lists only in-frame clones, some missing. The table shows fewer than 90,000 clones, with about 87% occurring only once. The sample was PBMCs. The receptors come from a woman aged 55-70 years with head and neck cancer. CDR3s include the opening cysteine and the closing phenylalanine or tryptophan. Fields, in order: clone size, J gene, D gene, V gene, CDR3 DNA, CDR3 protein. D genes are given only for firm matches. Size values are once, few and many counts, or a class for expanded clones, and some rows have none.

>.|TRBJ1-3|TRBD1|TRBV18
TGTGCCAGCTCACCGGGACAGGGTTCTGGAAACACCATATATTTT
CASSPGQGSGNTIYF
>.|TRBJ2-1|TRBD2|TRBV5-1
TGCGCCAGCAGCTCCACGCTAGCGGGAGAAGGCAATGAGCAGTTCTTC
CASSSTLAGEGNEQFF
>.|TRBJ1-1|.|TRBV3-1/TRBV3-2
TGTGCCAGCAGCCAAACTTTGAACACTGAAGCTTTCTTT
CASSQTLNTEAFF
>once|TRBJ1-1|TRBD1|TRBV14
TGTGCCAGCAGCCACCCTAAAGGGACAGGGGGGGCGTACACTGAAGCTTTCTTT
CASSHPKGTGGAYTEAFF
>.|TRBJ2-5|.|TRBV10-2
TGCGCCAGCAGTGAGTCGTATGGGGAAGCGACCCAGTACTTC
CASSESYGEATQYF
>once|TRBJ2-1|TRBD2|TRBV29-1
TGCAGCGTACCGGGACTAGCGGGAAATGAGCAGTTCTTC
CSVPGLAGNEQFF
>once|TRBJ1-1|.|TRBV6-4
TGTGCCAGCAGCCCCCGAGTTGGGGGTCACACTGAAGCTTTCTTT
CASSPRVGGHTEAFF
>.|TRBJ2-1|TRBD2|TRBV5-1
TGCGCCAGCAAGTCGGGGACTATCTACAATGAGCAGTTCTTC
CASKSGTIYNEQFF
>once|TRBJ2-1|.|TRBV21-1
TGTGCCAGCAGCAAAGCGAGAAAAGGCAGGGTAGCGGGCCCCTACAATGAGCAGTTCTTC
CASSKARKGRVAGPYNEQFF
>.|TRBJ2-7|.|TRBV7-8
TGTGCCAGCAGCTTACAGGGGCCAGGGGAGCAGTACTTC
CASSLQGPGEQYF
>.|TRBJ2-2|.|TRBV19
TGTGCCAGTAGTATGCAGGCGAACACCGGGGAGCTGTTTTTT
CASSMQANTGELFF
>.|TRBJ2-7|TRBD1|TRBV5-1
TGCGCCAGCAGCCCATACAGGGGAATAGCCGACCTTTCAGTATGGGAGCAGTACTTC
CASSPYRGIADLSVWEQYF
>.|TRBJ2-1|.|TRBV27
TGTGCCAGCAGTCCTCAGGGTGGCAATGAGCAGTTCTTC
CASSPQGGNEQFF
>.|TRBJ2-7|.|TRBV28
TGTGCCAGCAGTTTATCTTGGCGGGGCTCCTACGAGCAGTACTTC
CASSLSWRGSYEQYF
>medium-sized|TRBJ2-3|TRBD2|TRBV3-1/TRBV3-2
TGTGCCAGCAGGCTAGAGACTAGCGTCACAGATACGCAGTATTTT
CASRLETSVTDTQYF
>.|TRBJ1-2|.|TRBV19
TGTGCCAGTAGTATAGAGGCACAGGACAACTATGGCTACACCTTC
CASSIEAQDNYGYTF
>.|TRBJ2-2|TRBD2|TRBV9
TGTGCCAGCAGCGTAGGGGGGGGGAGTTGGACCGGGGAGCTGTTTTTT
CASSVGGGSWTGELFF
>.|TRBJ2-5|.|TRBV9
TGTGCCAGCAGCCAAACCACACTGGAGACCCAGTACTTC
CASSQTTLETQYF
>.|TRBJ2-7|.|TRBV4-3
TGCGCCAGCAGCCAAGTAGAGGGAACGGGCGAGCAGTACTTC
CASSQVEGTGEQYF
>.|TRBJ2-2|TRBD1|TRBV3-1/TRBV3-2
TGTGCCAGCAGCTTCCGGGACAGGAGCGCGAACACCGGGGAGCTGTTTTTT
CASSFRDRSANTGELFF
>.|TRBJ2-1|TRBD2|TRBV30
TGTGCCTGGAGTAGGCTGCTAGCGGGAGCAAATGAGCAGTTCTTC
CAWSRLLAGANEQFF
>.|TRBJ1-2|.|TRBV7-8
TGTGCCAGCAGCTTAGATGACTATGGCTACACCTTC
CASSLDDYGYTF
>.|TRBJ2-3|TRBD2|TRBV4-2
TGTGCCAGCAGCCAAACTAGCGGGAGACCCGATACGCAGTATTTT
CASSQTSGRPDTQYF
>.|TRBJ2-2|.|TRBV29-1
TGCAGCGTTGAAGGACGGAACACCGGGGAGCTGTTTTTT
CSVEGRNTGELFF
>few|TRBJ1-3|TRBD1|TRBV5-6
TGTGCCAGCAGCACCGGGACAGGGGGCCATAAGTTCTCTGGAAACACCATATATTTT
CASSTGTGGHKFSGNTIYF
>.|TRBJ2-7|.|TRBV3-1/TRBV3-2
TGTGCCAGCAGCTTACGTACAGGGATTGAGCAGTACTTC
CASSLRTGIEQYF
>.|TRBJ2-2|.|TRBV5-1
TGCGCCAGCAGCTTGGAGGCAGGGGAAACCGGGGAGCTGTTTTTT
CASSLEAGETGELFF
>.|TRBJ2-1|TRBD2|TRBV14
TGTGCCAGCAGCCAAGACCTGGGGGGGACGAAGCAGTTCTTC
CASSQDLGGTKQFF
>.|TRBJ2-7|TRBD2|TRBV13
TGTGCCAGCAGCCCCGGACTAGCGGGAATTTACGAGCAGTACTTC
CASSPGLAGIYEQYF
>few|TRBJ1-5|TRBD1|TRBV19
TGTGCCAGTAGTACCAGGGGGTACCAGCATTTT
CASSTRGYQHF
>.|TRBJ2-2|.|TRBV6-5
TGTGCCAGCAGTTACTCTTCCGGGACGGCCGGGGAGCTGTTTTTT
CASSYSSGTAGELFF
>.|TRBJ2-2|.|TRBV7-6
TGTGCCAGCAGCTTAGCAAGGGGGGCCGGGGAGCTGTTTTTT
CASSLARGAGELFF
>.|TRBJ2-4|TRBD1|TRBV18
TGTGCCAGCTCCCCACAGGGGGCCAAAAACATTCAGTACTTC
CASSPQGAKNIQYF
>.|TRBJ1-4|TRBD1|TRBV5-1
TGCGCCAGCAGCTTGGGGTCAGGGGGCCATGAAAAACTGTTTTTT
CASSLGSGGHEKLFF
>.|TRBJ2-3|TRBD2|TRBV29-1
TGCAGCGTACTAGCGGGAGGGGCAGATACGCAGTATTTT
CSVLAGGADTQYF
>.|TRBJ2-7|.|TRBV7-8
TGTGCCACCCAGTCAGGGGGGGGGTCAGACGAGCAGTACTTC
CATQSGGGSDEQYF
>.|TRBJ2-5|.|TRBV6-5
TGTGCCAGCAGTTACTCGCCATTAGTTGGTTCGAGCACCCAGTACTTC
CASSYSPLVGSSTQYF
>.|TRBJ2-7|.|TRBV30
TGTGCCTGGAGTTTAGGGGCGAGGGGAGAGCAGTACTTC
CAWSLGARGEQYF
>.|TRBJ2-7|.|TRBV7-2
TGTGCCAGCAGCTTAGCGCAGGGTCCCTACGAGCAGTACTTC
CASSLAQGPYEQYF
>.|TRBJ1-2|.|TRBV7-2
TGTGCCAGCAGCTTAGTCTTTTCGGCAGCGTTTGGCTATGGCTACACCTTC
CASSLVFSAAFGYGYTF
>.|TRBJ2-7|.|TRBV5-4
TGTGCCAGCAGCCTAGACCACACTGAGCAGTACTTC
CASSLDHTEQYF